These 14 T cell receptor beta chains were sequenced from one sample in a study of blood T cell repertoires in COVID-19 (dated by TCRdb to 2020 to 2021). Libraries were prepared through the immunoSEQ multiplex PCR assay. Not all clones reach the TCRdb copy of this immuneACCESS table, which keeps in-frame sequences only. Checked studies attribute under half of the gap to unresolved V genes and leave the rest unexplained. Present in this sample are approximately 110,000 clones, 85% to 90% of which were seen just once. The ten largest clonotypes hold around 1.2% of the sample. Material: peripheral blood. These receptors all stem from a human donor in a cohort sampled during active COVID-19.

The chain is built from TRBV6-6 and TRBJ2-6; 8 bases match TRBD1. CDR3 length equals 18 residues. Losses at the gene ends were 5 bases for V and 0 bases for J; bases not matched to a gene: 9. Germline CDR1 reads MNHNY; CDR2 reads SVGAGI (reference sequence). The CDR3 loop reads CASSRLTGGYSGANVLTF. CDR3 bases: TGTGCCAGCAGTCGACTCACAGGGGGGTACTCTGGGGCCAACGTCCTGACTTTC.

This clone was counted once. The chain uses TRBV24-1 and TRBJ2-1; D is perhaps TRBD1 (5 bases). Trimming left V 0 bases short and J 7 bases short, with 12 bases between. The CDR3 spans 15 residues. Germline CDR1 KGHDR, CDR2 SFDVKD. CDR3: CATSDLGAGSNEQFF. The DNA for the CDR3 is TGTGCCACCAGTGATTTGGGGGCAGGGTCTAATGAGCAGTTCTTC.

This chain joins TRBV2 and TRBJ1-1, with D maybe TRBD1 (6 bases). Germline loops: CDR1 SNHLY, CDR2 FYNNEI. The CDR3 length is 14 residues. Deletions cut 7 bases from V and 4 bases from J, with 16 bases between. In nucleotides, the CDR3 is TGTGCCAGCAAGCTCAGGGGTAAGGGCACTGAAGCTTTCTTT. It specifies CASKLRGKGTEAFF.

CDR3 loop: CASSGRQALSNQPQHF. CDR3 nucleotides: TGTGCCAGCAGCGGACGACAGGCACTCAGCAATCAGCCCCAGCATTTT. V usage is TRBV5-8 and J usage is TRBJ1-5; weak D call: TRBD1 (6 bases). The CDR3 sequence is 16 residues long. The V gene's germline CDR1 is SGHTS and CDR2 YDEGEE. V shed 4 bases and J shed 1 base, with 15 bases lying between them. Looking up the rest from reference TRBV5-8 and TRBJ1-5 gives the full variable domain: EAGVTQSPTHLIKTRGQQATLRCSPISGHTSVYWYQQALGLGLQFLLWYDEGEERNRGNFPPRFSGRQFPNYSSELNVNALELEDSALYLCASSGRQALSNQPQHFGDGTRLSIL.

This clone has more than one count but fewer than ten. The rearrangement uses TRBV7-9 and TRBJ2-7; D may be TRBD2 (6 bases). The V end was cut by 3 bases, the J end by 6 bases, with 12 bases between. Germline-derived CDR1 and CDR2 are SEHNR and FQNEAQ (reference sequence). The CDR3 is made up of 13 amino acids. The CDR3: CASSLGGEFEQYF. The CDR3 bases are TGTGCCAGCAGCTTGGGGGGTGAGTTCGAGCAGTACTTC.

This clone was observed once. V gene TRBV7-9 combines with J gene TRBJ1-2, with 9 nucleotides matching TRBD1. The CDR3 is made up of 17 amino acids. Germline CDR1 is SEHNR and CDR2 is FQNEAQ (reference sequence). V shed 3 bases and J 6 bases; nucleotides not matched to a gene: 14. CDR3 region: CASSLPGQGFLGHGYTF. DNA of the CDR3: TGTGCCAGCAGCTTGCCGGGACAGGGTTTCCTAGGGCATGGCTACACCTTC.

CDR3 in amino acids: CASRLNRAVEVNEQFF. The DNA for the CDR3 is TGTGCCAGCAGACTTAACAGGGCAGTTGAGGTCAATGAGCAGTTCTTC. This chain connects TRBV27 to TRBJ2-1, with D tentatively TRBD1 (6 bases). The CDR3 covers 16 residues. The V and J ends lost 6 bases and 6 bases respectively, with 21 bases between them. Per germline, CDR1 MNHEY and CDR2 SMNVEV (reference sequence).

The J gene is TRBJ1-2, the V gene TRBV12-3 or TRBV12-4, with 10 bases identical to TRBD1. After removal of 6 bases from V and 4 bases from J, the junction contained 2 bases not matched to a gene. This CDR3 region has 13 residues. In nucleotides, the CDR3 is TGTGCCAGCAGACGGACAGGGGGCTATGGCTACACCTTC. This translates into CASRRTGGYGYTF.

The chain couples TRBV19 to TRBJ1-1; D might be TRBD1 (5 bases). Germline loops: CDR1 LNHDA, CDR2 SQIVND (reference sequence). CDR3 size: 15 residues. V lost 6 bases and J 2 bases, leaving 16 bases between the germline ends. CDR3 protein: CASSPDWGGNTEAFF. In DNA, the CDR3 is TGTGCCAGTAGCCCCGATTGGGGGGGAAACACTGAAGCTTTCTTT.

The chain is built from TRBV7-9 and TRBJ2-4; TRBD1 might be the D (5 bases). V lost 0 bases to trimming and J lost 8 bases, with 11 bases between them. This CDR3 comprises 14 residues. Germline V lookup: CDR1 SEHNR, CDR2 FQNEAQ (reference sequence). The CDR3 coding sequence is TGTGCCAGCAGCTTAGCGGGCTCCAGGGACATTCAGTACTTC. It codes for CASSLAGSRDIQYF.

This chain connects TRBV5-1 to TRBJ2-3; 9 positions agree with TRBD1. The CDR3 is 13 residues long. Unmatched junction bases numbered 2, after V lost 7 bases and J lost 2 bases. Germline V lookup: CDR1 SGHRS, CDR2 YFSETQ. The CDR3 DNA is TGCGCCAGCGGGGACAGGGTCACAGATACGCAGTATTTT. It encodes CASGDRVTDTQYF. The full variable domain, in which reference TRBV5-1 and TRBJ2-3 provide the parts outside the CDR3, is KAGVTQTPRYLIKTRGQQVTLSCSPISGHRSVSWYQQTPGQGLQFLFEYFSETQRNKGNFPGRFSGRQFSNSRSEMNVSTLELGDSALYLCASGDRVTDTQYFGPGTRLTVL.

The V call is TRBV6-5, the J call TRBJ1-1; D is perhaps TRBD1 (5 bases). Trimming shortened V by 0 bases and J by 0 bases, and 8 bases separated the two germline ends. The CDR3 consists of 15 residues. The V gene's germline CDR1 is MNHEY and CDR2 SVGAGI. The chain's CDR3 is CASSYSHRLNTEAFF. For the CDR3, the DNA is TGTGCCAGCAGTTACTCTCACAGGCTGAACACTGAAGCTTTCTTT.

J is TRBJ2-1 and V is TRBV5-1; 8 bases align to TRBD2. The germline V gene encodes CDR1 SGHRS and CDR2 YFSETQ. The CDR3 has 14 amino acids. Trimming at V came to 1 base and at J to 15 bases, leaving 12 bases not matched to a gene. The CDR3 sequence is CASSLTSGQQEAFF. The CDR3 bases are TGCGCCAGCAGCTTGACTAGCGGCCAACAGGAGGCGTTCTTC.

The chain couples TRBV19 to TRBJ1-5; no definite D call. Trimming shortened V by 5 bases and J by 5 bases, and 10 bases separated the two germline ends. The V gene's germline CDR1 is LNHDA and CDR2 SQIVND (reference sequence). The CDR3 sequence is 13 residues long. CDR3 sequence (DNA): TGTGCCAGTAGTGTAGTGCAGGATCAGCCCCAGCATTTT. Amino acid sequence: CASSVVQDQPQHF.